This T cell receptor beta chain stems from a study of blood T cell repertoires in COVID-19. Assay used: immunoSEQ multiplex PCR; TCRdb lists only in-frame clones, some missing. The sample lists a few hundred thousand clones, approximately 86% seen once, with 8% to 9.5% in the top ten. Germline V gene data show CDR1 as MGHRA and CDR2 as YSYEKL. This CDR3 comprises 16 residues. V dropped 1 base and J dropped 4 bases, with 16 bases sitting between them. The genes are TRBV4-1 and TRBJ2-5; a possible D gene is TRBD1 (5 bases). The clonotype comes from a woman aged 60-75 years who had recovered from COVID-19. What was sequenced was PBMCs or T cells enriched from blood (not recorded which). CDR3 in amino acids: CASSQGLGEIPETQYF. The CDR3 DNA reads TGCGCCAGCAGCCAAGGCCTAGGGGAAATCCCAGAGACCCAGTACTTC.